The clone carrying this T cell receptor beta chain is a singleton in its sample. Antigen: not known. Trimming stripped 6 bases from V and 3 bases from J, with 13 bases between. The CDR3 loop spans 14 amino acids. CDR1 is MRHNA, CDR2 SNTAGT, per germline. This entry belongs to a study of shared clonotypes between healthy human individuals. Study background: Donors, aged 18 to 49, were a couple of women and three men.

CD8 cells classed as naive were CD45RO-negative and positively selected for CCR7, excluding terminally differentiated effector memory CD45RA+ cells. Sequenced by immunoSEQ multiplex PCR; TCRdb stores in-frame clones only, minus some. The sample lists roughly 2,000,000 clones, just under 95% seen once, with 0.9% to 1.5% in the top ten. General observations from the study: Several donors shared approximately 5% of their naive CD4 clonotypes.

The sequenced material came from naive CD8+ T cells sorted from blood. This TCR came from a man in his late teens or twenties in good health. The gene calls are TRBV6-4 and TRBJ2-3; D is unresolved. CDR3 sequence reads: CASRIPPETDTQYF. Written as DNA, the CDR3 is TGTGCCAGCAGAATACCGCCAGAGACAGATACGCAGTATTTT.